These T cell receptor beta chains were read from a single sample in a study of blood T cell repertoires in COVID-19. Repertoires were generated with immunoSEQ multiplex PCR, while TCRdb's copy carries only in-frame clones and drops some. Of roughly 150,000 clones in the sample, about nine tenths are singletons; the top ten hold roughly 28%. Sequenced material: peripheral blood. The receptors here all came from a human donor in a cohort sampled during active COVID-19. CDR3s leave out the opening cysteine and the closing phenylalanine or tryptophan.

V	CDR3
TRBV4-3	ASSQEVSGWRNYGYT
TRBV19	ASSARTGKYEQY
TRBV6-5	ASSSPGGTDTQY
TRBV5-8	ASSPQGYSNQPQH
TRBV14	ASSAAEGLAGGILSYEQY
TRBV6-2/TRBV6-3	ASSYPGQSSYNEQF
TRBV5-5	ASSLDGASNQPQH
TRBV27	ASSFPGGREQY
TRBV4-1	ASSQRGGNTGELF
TRBV4-1	ASSHAGTYSTDTQY
TRBV27	ASSFGGELF
TRBV6-6	ASSSLDRTPDTQY
TRBV9	ASSVDLAPRGSYGYT
TRBV29-1	SVAGNTGELF
TRBV5-4	ASSFPGTVYGYT
TRBV25-1	ASSDFSGGEQF
TRBV9	ASSVEGGLREKLF
TRBV7-2	ASSYTGGSGTEAF
TRBV7-6	ASSPGQGEEQY
TRBV15	ATSRGGRDTQPQH
TRBV7-8	ASSPTSGPYEQY
TRBV25-1	ASSDPRQGGDYGYT
TRBV27	ASSSLPGGSGANVLT
TRBV3-1/TRBV3-2	ASSQGQGSRG